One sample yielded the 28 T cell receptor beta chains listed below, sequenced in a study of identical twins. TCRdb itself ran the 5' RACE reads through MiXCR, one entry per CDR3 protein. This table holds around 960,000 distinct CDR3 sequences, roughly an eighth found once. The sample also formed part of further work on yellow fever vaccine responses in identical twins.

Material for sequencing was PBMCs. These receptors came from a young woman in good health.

The CDR3, as DNA: TGTGCCAGCACTATTACCGGGGCTAGAGAGACCCAGTACTTC. This sequence encodes CASTITGARETQYF. The J gene is TRBJ2-5, the V gene TRBV28; the D call may be TRBD1 or TRBD2 (5 bases each). Trimming pared 7 bases from V and 4 bases from J, leaving 16 bases between. The CDR3 spans 14 residues. CDR1 MDHEN and CDR2 SYDVKM come from the germline V gene. Together with reference TRBV28 and TRBJ2-5, the CDR3 gives the full variable domain: DVKVTQSSRYLVKRTGEKVFLECVQDMDHENMFWYRQDPGLGLRLIYFSYDVKMKEKGDIPEGYSVSREKKERFSLILESASTNQTSMYLCASTITGARETQYFGPGTRLLVL.

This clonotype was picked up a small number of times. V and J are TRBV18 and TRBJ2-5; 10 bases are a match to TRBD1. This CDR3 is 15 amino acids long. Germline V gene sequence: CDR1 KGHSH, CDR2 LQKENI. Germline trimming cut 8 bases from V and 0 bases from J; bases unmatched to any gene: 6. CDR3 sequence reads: CASTGGTGDQETQYF. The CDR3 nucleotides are TGTGCCAGCACCGGAGGGACAGGGGACCAAGAGACCCAGTACTTC.

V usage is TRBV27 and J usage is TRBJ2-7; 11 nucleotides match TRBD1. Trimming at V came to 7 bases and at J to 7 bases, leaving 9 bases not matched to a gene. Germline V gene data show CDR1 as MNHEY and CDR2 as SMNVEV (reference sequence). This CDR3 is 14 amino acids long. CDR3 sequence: CASKGTGGNIEQYV. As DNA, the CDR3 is TGTGCCAGCAAGGGGACAGGGGGAAATATTGAGCAGTACGTC.

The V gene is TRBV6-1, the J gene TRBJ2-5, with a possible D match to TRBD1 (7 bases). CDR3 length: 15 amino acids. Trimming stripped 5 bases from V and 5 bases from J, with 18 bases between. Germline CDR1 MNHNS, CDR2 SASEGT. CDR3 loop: CASSTTGTPEETQYF. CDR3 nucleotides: TGTGCCAGCAGTACGACAGGGACTCCGGAGGAGACCCAGTACTTC.

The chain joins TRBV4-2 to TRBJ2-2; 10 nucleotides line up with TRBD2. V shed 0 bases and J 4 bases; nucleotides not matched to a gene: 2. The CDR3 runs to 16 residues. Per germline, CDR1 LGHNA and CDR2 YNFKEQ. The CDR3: CASSQEPSGSTGELFF. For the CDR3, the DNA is TGTGCCAGCAGCCAAGAGCCTAGCGGGAGCACCGGGGAGCTGTTTTTT.

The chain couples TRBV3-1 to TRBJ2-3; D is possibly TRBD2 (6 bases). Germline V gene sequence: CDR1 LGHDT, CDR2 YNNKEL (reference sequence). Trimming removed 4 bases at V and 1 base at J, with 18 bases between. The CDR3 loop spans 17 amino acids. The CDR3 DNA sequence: TGTGCCAGCAGCCCCCCACGCCCAGCGGGCGGCACAGATACGCAGTATTTT. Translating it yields CASSPPRPAGGTDTQYF.

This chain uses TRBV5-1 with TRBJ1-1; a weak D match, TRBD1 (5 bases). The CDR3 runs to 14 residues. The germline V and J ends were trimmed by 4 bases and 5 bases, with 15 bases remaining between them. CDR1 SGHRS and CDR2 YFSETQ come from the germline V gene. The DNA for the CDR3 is TGCGCCAGCAGCGGAATTCAGGGTTCGACTGAAGCTTTCTTT. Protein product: CASSGIQGSTEAFF.

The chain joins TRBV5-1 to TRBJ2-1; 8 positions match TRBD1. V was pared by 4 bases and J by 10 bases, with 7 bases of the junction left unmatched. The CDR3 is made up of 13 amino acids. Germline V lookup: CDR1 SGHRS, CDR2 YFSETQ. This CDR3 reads CASSTTGDVEQFF. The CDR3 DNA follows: TGCGCCAGCAGCACGACAGGGGACGTCGAGCAGTTCTTC.

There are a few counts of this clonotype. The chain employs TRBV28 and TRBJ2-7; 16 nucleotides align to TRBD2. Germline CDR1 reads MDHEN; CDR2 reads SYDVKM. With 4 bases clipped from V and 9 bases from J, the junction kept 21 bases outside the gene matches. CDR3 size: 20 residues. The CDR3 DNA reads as TGTGCCAGCAGTTATACTGGGACTAGCGGGAGGGAAGCCGCATACGATTGGCAGTACTTC. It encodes CASSYTGTSGREAAYDWQYF.

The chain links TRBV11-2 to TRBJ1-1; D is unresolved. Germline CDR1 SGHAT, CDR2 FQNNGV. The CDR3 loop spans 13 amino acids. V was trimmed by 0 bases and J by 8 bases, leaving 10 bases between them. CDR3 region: CASSLDRSHEAFF. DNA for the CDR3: TGTGCCAGCAGCTTAGACCGCAGCCACGAAGCTTTCTTT.

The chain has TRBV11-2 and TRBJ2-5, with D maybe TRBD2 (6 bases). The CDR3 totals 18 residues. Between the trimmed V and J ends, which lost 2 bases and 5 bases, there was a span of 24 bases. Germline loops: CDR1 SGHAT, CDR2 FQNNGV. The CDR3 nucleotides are TGTGCCAGCAGCTTACTTTTTTGGGCCCTAGCGACTAGTGAGACCCAGTACTTC. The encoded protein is CASSLLFWALATSETQYF.

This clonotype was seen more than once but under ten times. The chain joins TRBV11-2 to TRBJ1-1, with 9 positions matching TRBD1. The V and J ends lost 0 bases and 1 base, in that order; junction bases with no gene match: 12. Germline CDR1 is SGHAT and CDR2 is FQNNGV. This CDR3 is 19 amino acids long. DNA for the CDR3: TGTGCCAGCAGCTTAGATCGAGTTATGCGGGACAGGGAGAACACTGAAGCTTTCTTT. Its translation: CASSLDRVMRDRENTEAFF.

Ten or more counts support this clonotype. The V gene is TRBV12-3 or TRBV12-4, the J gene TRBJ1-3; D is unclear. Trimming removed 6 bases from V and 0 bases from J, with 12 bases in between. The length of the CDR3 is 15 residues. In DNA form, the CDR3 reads TGTGCCAGCAGGCCGGAGGAGAGCTCTGGAAACACCATATATTTT. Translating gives CASRPEESSGNTIYF.

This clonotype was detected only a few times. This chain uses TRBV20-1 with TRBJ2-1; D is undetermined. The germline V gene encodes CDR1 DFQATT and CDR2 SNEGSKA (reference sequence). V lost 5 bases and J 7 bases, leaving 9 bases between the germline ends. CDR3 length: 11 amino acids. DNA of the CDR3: TGCAGTGCTCCCTGGTTAAATGAGCAGTTCTTC. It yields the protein CSAPWLNEQFF.

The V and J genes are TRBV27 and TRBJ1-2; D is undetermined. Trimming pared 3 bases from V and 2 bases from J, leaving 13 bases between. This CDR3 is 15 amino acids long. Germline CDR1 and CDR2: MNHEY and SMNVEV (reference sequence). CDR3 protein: CASSFSEGSNYGYTF. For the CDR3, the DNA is TGTGCCAGCAGTTTCTCCGAGGGTTCGAACTATGGCTACACCTTC.

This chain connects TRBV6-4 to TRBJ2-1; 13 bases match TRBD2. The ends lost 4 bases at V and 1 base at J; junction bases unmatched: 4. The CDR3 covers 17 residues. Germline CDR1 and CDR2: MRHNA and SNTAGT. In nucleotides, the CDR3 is TGTGCCAGCAGTGGGACTAGCGGGAGTGGGTCCTACAATGAGCAGTTCTTC. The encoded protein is CASSGTSGSGSYNEQFF.

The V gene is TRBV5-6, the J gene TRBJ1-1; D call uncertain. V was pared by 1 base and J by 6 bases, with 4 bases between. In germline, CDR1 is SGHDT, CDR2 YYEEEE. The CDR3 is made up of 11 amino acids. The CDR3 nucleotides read TGTGCCAGCAGCTTGTTATCTGAAGCTTTCTTT. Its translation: CASSLLSEAFF.

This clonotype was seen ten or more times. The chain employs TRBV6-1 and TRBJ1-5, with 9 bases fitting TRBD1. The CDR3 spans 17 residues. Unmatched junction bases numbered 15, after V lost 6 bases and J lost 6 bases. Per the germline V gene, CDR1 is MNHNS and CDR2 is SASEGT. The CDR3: CASREHGGQGNIQPQHF. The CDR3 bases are TGTGCCAGCAGGGAACACGGTGGACAGGGGAATATTCAGCCCCAGCATTTT.

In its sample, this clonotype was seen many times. The CDR3, as DNA: TGTGCCAGCAGCGACAGGCGATGGGAAAAACTGTTTTTT. Translation: CASSDRRWEKLFF. This chain connects TRBV6-6 to TRBJ1-4; possibly TRBD1 for D (6 bases). Between the trimmed V and J ends, which lost 6 bases and 8 bases, there was a span of 13 bases. The CDR3 runs to 13 residues. In germline, CDR1 is MNHNY, CDR2 SVGAGI (reference sequence).

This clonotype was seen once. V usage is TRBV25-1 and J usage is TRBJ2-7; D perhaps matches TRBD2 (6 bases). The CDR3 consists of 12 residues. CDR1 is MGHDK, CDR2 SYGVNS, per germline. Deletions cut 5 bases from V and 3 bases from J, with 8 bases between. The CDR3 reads CASSKGLYEQYF. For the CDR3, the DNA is TGTGCCAGCAGTAAGGGACTCTACGAGCAGTACTTC.

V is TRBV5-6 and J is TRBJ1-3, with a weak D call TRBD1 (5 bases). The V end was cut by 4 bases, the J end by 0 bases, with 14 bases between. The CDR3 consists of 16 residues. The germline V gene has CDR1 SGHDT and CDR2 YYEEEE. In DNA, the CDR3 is TGTGCCAGCAGCCTCACCCAGGGCGACTCTGGAAACACCATATATTTT. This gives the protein CASSLTQGDSGNTIYF.

The CDR3 spells CSARGQGLDIGHTDTQYF. The CDR3, as DNA: TGCAGTGCTAGGGGACAGGGGCTCGACATTGGGCACACAGATACGCAGTATTTT. The J gene is TRBJ2-3, the V gene TRBV20-1, with 10 bases fitting TRBD1. The length of the CDR3 is 18 residues. Germline CDR1 and CDR2: DFQATT and SNEGSKA (reference sequence). With V trimmed by 3 bases and J by 2 bases, 14 bases remained unmatched.

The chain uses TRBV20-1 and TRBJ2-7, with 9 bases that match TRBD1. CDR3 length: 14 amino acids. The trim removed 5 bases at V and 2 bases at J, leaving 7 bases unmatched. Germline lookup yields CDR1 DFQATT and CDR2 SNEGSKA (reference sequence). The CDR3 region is CSAYRDRATYEQYF. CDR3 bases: TGCAGTGCTTACCGGGACAGGGCGACCTACGAGCAGTACTTC.

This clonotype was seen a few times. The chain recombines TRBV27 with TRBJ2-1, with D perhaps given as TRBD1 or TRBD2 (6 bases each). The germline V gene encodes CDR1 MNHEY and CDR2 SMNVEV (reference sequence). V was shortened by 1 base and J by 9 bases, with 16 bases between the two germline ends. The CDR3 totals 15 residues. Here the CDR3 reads CASSLWKGGLSEQFF. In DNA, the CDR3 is TGTGCCAGCAGTTTATGGAAGGGGGGTCTGAGTGAGCAGTTCTTC.

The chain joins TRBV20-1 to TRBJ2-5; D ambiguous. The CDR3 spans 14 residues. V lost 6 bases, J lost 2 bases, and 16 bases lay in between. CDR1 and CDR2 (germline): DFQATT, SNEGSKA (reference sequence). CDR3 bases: TGCAGTGCGAACCACGCGCCTATTCAAGAGACCCAGTACTTC. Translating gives CSANHAPIQETQYF.

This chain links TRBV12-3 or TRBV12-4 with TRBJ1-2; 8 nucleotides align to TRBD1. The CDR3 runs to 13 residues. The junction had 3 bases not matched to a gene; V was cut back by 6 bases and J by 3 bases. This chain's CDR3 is CASRNRGDYGYTF. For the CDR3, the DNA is TGTGCCAGCAGGAACAGGGGGGACTATGGCTACACCTTC.

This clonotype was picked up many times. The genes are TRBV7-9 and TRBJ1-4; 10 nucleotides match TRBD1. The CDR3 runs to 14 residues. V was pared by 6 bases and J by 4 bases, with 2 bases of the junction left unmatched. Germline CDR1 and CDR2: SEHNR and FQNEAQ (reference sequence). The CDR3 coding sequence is TGTGCCAGCAGGGGGACAGGGGATAATGAAAAACTGTTTTTT. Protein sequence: CASRGTGDNEKLFF.

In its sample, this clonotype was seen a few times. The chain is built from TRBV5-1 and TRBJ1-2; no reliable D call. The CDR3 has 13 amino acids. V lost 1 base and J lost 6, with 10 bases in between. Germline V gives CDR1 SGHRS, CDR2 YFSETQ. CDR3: CASSLSTYNGYTF. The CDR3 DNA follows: TGCGCCAGCAGCTTGTCTACATATAATGGCTACACCTTC.